This TCR beta chain was sequenced for a study of T cell repertoires in cytomegalovirus infection. Study-level information: Public TCR beta signatures provided an indication of both CMV infection and a matching HLA type.

There are many counts of this clonotype. Its antigen is as yet unknown. Overall study findings and caveats: Summed frequency of public TCR beta families distinguished CMV carriers with the relevant HLA. It was HLA-C-restricted CMV-specific TCR beta clonotypes that dominated the response ex vivo.

The CDR3 has 15 residues. The germline gives CDR1 MNHEY, CDR2 SMNVEV (reference sequence). V was shortened by 1 base and J by 1 base, with 10 bases between the two germline ends. TCRdb recomputed calls from the reads with MiXCR, one row per CDR3 protein. The sample has around 300,000 distinct CDR3 sequences, over 7.5% seen once; the top ten hold roughly 4%. The chain is built from TRBV27 and TRBJ2-5; D gene unclear. The sample consisted of PBMCs. The TCR comes from a human donor in good health (CMV status not recorded). Some clones in this sample may be carry-over from other donors' samples. DNA for the CDR3: TGTGCCAGCAGTTTATTAGGTCGGGCCCAAGAGACCCAGTACTTC. The encoded protein is CASSLLGRAQETQYF.